The clone carrying this T cell receptor beta chain was recorded a few times. This record comes from a study of blood T cell repertoires in COVID-19. The wider study: Acute and convalescent COVID-19 specimens originated in the United States, Italy and Spain. PBMCs, B-cell-depleted T cells, or T cells provided the cDNA or gDNA that made up the material.

V shed 5 bases and J 8 bases; nucleotides not matched to a gene: 8. The germline V gene encodes CDR1 MNHNY and CDR2 SVGAGI (reference sequence). The CDR3 is 15 amino acids. Generated by immunoSEQ multiplex PCR, the TCRdb table keeps only in-frame clones and is missing some. The sample lists 60,000 to 85,000 clones, around 88% occurring once. Sequenced material: peripheral blood. The clonotype was recovered from a human donor in a cohort sampled during active COVID-19. The chain has TRBV6-6 and TRBJ1-6; TRBD1 matches 8 bases. The CDR3 bases are TGTGCCAGCAGTGTTGACAGGGGCGGGTATTCACCCCTCCACTTT. Amino acids: CASSVDRGGYSPLHF.